One and the same sample provided the 16 T cell receptor beta chains below, sequenced in a study of T cell responses to AZD1222 COVID-19 vaccine. The data were produced by immunoSEQ multiplex PCR, yet TCRdb's version contains in-frame clones alone and is incomplete. This table holds approximately 70,000 clones, roughly 85% found once. Sequenced material: peripheral blood, taken on day 0 of AZD1222 vaccination. These receptors came from an adult in good health.

The chain couples TRBV12-5 to TRBJ2-4; 8 bases map to TRBD1. After removal of 1 base from V and 5 bases from J, the junction contained 4 bases not matched to a gene. Germline V lookup: CDR1 LGHNT, CDR2 FRNRAP. This CDR3 has 15 amino acids. CDR3 coding DNA: TGTGCTAGTGGTTTGGACAGGGGGAGCGAAAACATTCAGTACTTC. It yields the protein CASGLDRGSENIQYF.

This sequence joins TRBV4-3 and TRBJ2-1; unclear D gene. The CDR3 extends over 15 amino acids. Per the germline V gene, CDR1 is LGHNA and CDR2 is YSLEER. V dropped 2 bases and J dropped 2 bases, with 10 bases sitting between them. Here the CDR3 reads CASSQRAGPYNEQFF. In nucleotides, the CDR3 is TGCGCCAGCAGCCAAAGGGCAGGACCCTACAATGAGCAGTTCTTC.

This chain connects TRBV6-2 or TRBV6-3 to TRBJ2-6; D might be TRBD1 (5 bases). The germline V and J ends were trimmed by 6 bases and 0 bases, with 9 bases remaining between them. CDR3 length: 15 residues. Germline CDR1 reads MNHEY; CDR2 reads SVGEGT. CDR3 protein: CASSGQLSGANVLTF. CDR3 sequence (DNA): TGTGCCAGCAGCGGACAACTCTCTGGGGCCAACGTCCTGACTTTC.

The chain links TRBV9 to TRBJ1-4; 9 positions match TRBD1. The CDR3 sequence is 15 residues long. V was pared by 3 bases and J by 8 bases, with 8 bases of the junction left unmatched. CDR1 is SGDLS and CDR2 is YYNGEE in the germline V gene. The DNA of the CDR3 is TGTGCCAGCAGCGCTGCCGGGACAGGGTACGAAAAACTGTTTTTT. Residues: CASSAAGTGYEKLFF.

This clone has a single count. Within the sample, other DNA sequences also encode this same CDR3. This chain links TRBV9 with TRBJ1-1, with a tentative D call TRBD1 (6 bases). In germline, CDR1 is SGDLS, CDR2 YYNGEE. Trimming left V 4 bases short and J 0 bases short, with 7 bases between. The CDR3 is made up of 13 amino acids. CDR3 DNA: TGTGCCAGCAGCCCAGGGGTGAACACTGAAGCTTTCTTT. It translates to CASSPGVNTEAFF.

The chain couples TRBV6-6 to TRBJ2-7; no reliable D call. Germline values: CDR1 MNHNY, CDR2 SVGAGI (reference sequence). V lost 6 bases, J lost 7 bases, and 10 bases lay in between. This CDR3 has 11 amino acids. The CDR3 reads CASRARSEQYF. The DNA of the CDR3 is TGTGCCAGCAGGGCCAGGAGTGAGCAGTACTTC.

The V gene is TRBV5-8, the J gene TRBJ1-3; D is ambiguous. Trimming took off 2 bases at V and 0 bases at J, with 12 bases between the two ends. Germline values: CDR1 SGHTS, CDR2 YDEGEE. The CDR3 sequence is 16 residues long. The chain's CDR3 is CASSFPRVTSGNTIYF. The CDR3 DNA follows: TGTGCCAGCAGCTTTCCTAGGGTTACCTCTGGAAACACCATATATTTT.

The chain recombines TRBV7-9 with TRBJ1-6, with TRBD1 identical over 7 bases. Germline values: CDR1 SEHNR, CDR2 FQNEAQ (reference sequence). Unmatched junction bases numbered 9, after V lost 6 bases and J lost 7 bases. CDR3 size: 15 residues. CDR3 sequence reads: CASRPLTGFNSPLHF. As DNA, the CDR3 is TGTGCCAGCAGACCCCTGACAGGGTTCAATTCACCCCTCCACTTT.

The V and J genes are TRBV29-1 and TRBJ2-7; D may be TRBD1 or TRBD2 (7 bases each). Germline CDR1 SQVTM, CDR2 ANQGSEA. The CDR3 contains 15 residues. V lost 5 bases and J lost 0, with 17 bases in between. The CDR3 region is CSVIRQGGISYEQYF. In DNA, the CDR3 is TGCAGCGTTATAAGACAGGGAGGGATCTCCTACGAGCAGTACTTC.

The chain joins TRBV7-6 to TRBJ1-5; perhaps TRBD1 as D (5 bases). Germline V CDR1 and CDR2: SGHVS, FNYEAQ. The CDR3 covers 15 residues. V lost 1 base and J lost 5, with 12 bases in between. Written as DNA, the CDR3 is TGTGCCAGCAGCTTAGATGGGGGGAGGGATCAGCCCCAGCATTTT. This encodes CASSLDGGRDQPQHF.

The J gene is TRBJ1-4, the V gene TRBV5-1; tentatively, D is TRBD1 (5 bases). Germline lookup yields CDR1 SGHRS and CDR2 YFSETQ. Trimming removed 4 bases from V and 2 bases from J, with 12 bases in between. This CDR3 spans 15 amino acids. In nucleotides, the CDR3 is TGCGCCAGCAGCCCCGGGGGGGGGACTAATGAAAAACTGTTTTTT. As protein: CASSPGGGTNEKLFF.

This rearrangement joins TRBV5-1 to TRBJ2-1; D unclear. The CDR3 is 13 amino acids. Deletions cut 2 bases from V and 9 bases from J, with 12 bases between. Per germline, CDR1 SGHRS and CDR2 YFSETQ. For the CDR3, the DNA is TGCGCCAGCAGCTTCGGTAGGGAAGGTGAGCAGTTCTTC. This translates into CASSFGREGEQFF.

The J gene is TRBJ2-7, the V gene TRBV9; TRBD1 might be the D (6 bases). The CDR3 totals 16 residues. Trimming took off 0 bases at V and 3 bases at J, with 16 bases between the two ends. Germline CDR1 and CDR2: SGDLS and YYNGEE. The CDR3 region is CASSVDAGTPYYEQYF. The CDR3 DNA sequence: TGTGCCAGCAGCGTAGATGCCGGGACACCTTACTACGAGCAGTACTTC.

This clone appeared a single time. The chain has TRBV18 and TRBJ1-1, with D possibly TRBD1 on 6 matching bases. Germline V gene lookup returns CDR1 KGHSH and CDR2 LQKENI. The CDR3 length is 14 residues. V dropped 5 bases and J dropped 1 base, with 11 bases sitting between them. In nucleotides, the CDR3 is TGTGCCAGCTCATCGGACAGAAGGAACACTGAAGCTTTCTTT. Protein: CASSSDRRNTEAFF.

This clone was picked up a small number of times. CDR3 residues: CASSQLHRESNSPLHF. The CDR3 nucleotides are TGCGCCAGCAGCCAATTACACCGGGAGTCTAATTCACCCCTCCACTTT. V and J are TRBV4-3 and TRBJ1-6; unclear D gene. In germline, CDR1 is LGHNA, CDR2 YSLEER. This CDR3 region has 16 residues. Trimming took 2 bases from V and 6 from J, leaving 14 bases between them.

The chain employs TRBV10-3 and TRBJ2-1; TRBD2 matches at 10 bases. V lost 3 bases, J lost 7 bases, and 9 bases stayed unmatched. There are 16 residues in the CDR3. Germline assignment: CDR1 ENHRY and CDR2 SYGVKD. The CDR3 DNA follows: TGTGCCATCAGTGATCCACTAGCGGGGAAAGAAAATGAGCAGTTCTTC. Its protein is CAISDPLAGKENEQFF.